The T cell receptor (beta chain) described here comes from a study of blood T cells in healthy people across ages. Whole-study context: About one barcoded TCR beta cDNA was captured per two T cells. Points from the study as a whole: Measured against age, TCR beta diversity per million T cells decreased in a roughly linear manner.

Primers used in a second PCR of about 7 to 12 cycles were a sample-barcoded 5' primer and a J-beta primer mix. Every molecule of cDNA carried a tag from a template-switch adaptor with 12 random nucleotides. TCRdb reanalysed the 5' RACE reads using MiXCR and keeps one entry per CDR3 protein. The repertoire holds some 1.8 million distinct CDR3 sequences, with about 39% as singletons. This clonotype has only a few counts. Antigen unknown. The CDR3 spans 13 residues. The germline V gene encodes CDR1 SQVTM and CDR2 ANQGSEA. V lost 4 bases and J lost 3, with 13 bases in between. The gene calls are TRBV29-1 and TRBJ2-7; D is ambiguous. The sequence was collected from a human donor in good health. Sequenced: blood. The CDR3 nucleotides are TGCAGCGTTGTTTTGGCCAGCCACTACGAGCAGTACTTC. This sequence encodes CSVVLASHYEQYF.